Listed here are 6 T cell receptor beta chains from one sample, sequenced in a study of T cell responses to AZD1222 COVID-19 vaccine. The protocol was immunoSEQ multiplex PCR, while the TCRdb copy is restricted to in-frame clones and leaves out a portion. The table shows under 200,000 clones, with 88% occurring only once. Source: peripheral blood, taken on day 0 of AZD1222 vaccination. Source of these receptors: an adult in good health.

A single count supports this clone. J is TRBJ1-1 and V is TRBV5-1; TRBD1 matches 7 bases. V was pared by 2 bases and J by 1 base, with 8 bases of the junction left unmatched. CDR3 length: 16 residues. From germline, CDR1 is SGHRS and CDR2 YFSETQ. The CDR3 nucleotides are TGCGCCAGCAGCTTACGACCGGGACAGCAGAACACTGAAGCTTTCTTT. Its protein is CASSLRPGQQNTEAFF.

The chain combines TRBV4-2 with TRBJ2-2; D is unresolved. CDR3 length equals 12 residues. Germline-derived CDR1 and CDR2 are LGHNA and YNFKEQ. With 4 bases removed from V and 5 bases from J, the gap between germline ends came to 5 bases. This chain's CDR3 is CASSLGTGELFF. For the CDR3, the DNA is TGTGCCAGCAGCCTAGGTACCGGGGAGCTGTTTTTT.

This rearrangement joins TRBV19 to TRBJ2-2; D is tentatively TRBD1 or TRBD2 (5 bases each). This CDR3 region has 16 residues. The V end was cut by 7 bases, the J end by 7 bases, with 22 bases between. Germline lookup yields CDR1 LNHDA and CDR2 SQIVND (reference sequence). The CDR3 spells CASKRAPGLAIGELFF. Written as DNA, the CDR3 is TGTGCCAGTAAGCGTGCCCCGGGGCTAGCAATCGGGGAGCTGTTTTTT.

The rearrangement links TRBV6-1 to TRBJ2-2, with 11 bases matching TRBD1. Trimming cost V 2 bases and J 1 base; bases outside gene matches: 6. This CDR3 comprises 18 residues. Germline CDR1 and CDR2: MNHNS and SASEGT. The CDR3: CASSERTGGVWNTGELFF. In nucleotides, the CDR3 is TGTGCCAGCAGTGAAAGGACAGGGGGCGTGTGGAACACCGGGGAGCTGTTTTTT.

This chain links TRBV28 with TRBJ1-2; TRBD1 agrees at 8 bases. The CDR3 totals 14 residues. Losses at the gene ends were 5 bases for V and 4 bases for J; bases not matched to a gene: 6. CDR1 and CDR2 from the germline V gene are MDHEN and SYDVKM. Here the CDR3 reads CASSLGQDGYGYTF. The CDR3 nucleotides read TGTGCCAGCAGTCTGGGACAGGACGGCTATGGCTACACCTTC.

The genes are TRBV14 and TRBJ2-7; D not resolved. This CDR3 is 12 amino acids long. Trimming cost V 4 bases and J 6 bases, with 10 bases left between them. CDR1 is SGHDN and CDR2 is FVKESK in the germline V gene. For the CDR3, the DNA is TGTGCCAGCAGCCCGGCAAACCTCGAGCAGTACTTC. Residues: CASSPANLEQYF.